The entry below describes one T cell receptor beta chain. V was shortened by 0 bases and J by 6 bases, with 6 bases between the two germline ends. Looked up from germline, CDR1 is LGHNT and CDR2 is FRNRAP. This CDR3 comprises 13 residues. Using immunoSEQ multiplex PCR, the repertoire was profiled, and TCRdb retains in-frame clones only, with some absent. Of about 120,000 clones in the sample, 88% are singletons; the top ten hold over 2%. This specimen comes from a study of control samples from healthy donors and cancer patients. This TCR came from a woman aged 70-85 years in good health. The sample consisted of blood. J is TRBJ1-5 and V is TRBV12-5; no definite D call. CDR3 loop: CASGLVPGQPQHF. CDR3 bases: TGTGCTAGTGGTTTGGTACCAGGTCAGCCCCAGCATTTT. The full variable domain, rest sourced from reference TRBV12-5 and TRBJ1-5, is DARVTQTPRHKVTEMGQEVTMRCQPILGHNTVFWYRQTMMQGLELLAYFRNRAPLDDSGMPKDRFSAEMPDATLATLKIQPSEPRDSAVYFCASGLVPGQPQHFGDGTRLSIL.